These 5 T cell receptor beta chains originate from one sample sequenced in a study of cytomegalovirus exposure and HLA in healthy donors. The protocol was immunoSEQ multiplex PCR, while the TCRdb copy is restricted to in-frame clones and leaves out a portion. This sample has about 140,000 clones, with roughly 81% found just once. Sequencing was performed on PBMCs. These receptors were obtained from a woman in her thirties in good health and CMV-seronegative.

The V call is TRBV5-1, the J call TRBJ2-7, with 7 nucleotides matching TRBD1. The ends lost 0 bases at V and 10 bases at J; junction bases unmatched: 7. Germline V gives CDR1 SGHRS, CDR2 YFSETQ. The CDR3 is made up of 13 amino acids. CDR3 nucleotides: TGCGCCAGCAGCTTGGGTAGTGGGACAGATCAGTACTTC. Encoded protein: CASSLGSGTDQYF.

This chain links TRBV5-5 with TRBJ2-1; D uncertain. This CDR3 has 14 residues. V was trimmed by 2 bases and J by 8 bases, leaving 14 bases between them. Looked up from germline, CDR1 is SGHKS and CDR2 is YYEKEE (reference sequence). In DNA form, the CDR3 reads TGTGCCAGCAGCTTTGGGCCCGTAGTCGATGAGCAGTTCTTC. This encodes CASSFGPVVDEQFF.

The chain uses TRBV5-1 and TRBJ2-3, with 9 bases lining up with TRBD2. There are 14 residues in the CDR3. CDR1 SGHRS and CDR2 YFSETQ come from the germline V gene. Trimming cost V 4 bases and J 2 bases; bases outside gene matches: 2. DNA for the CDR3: TGCGCCAGCAGCGCGGGGGGGCCCACAGATACGCAGTATTTT. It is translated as CASSAGGPTDTQYF.

CDR3 loop: CASSQVPGQGLSTEAFF. CDR3 DNA sequence: TGCGCCAGCAGCCAAGTCCCGGGACAGGGTTTGAGCACTGAAGCTTTCTTT. The rearrangement uses TRBV4-1 and TRBJ1-1; 9 bases match TRBD1. Germline V lookup: CDR1 MGHRA, CDR2 YSYEKL. J was trimmed by 4 bases and V by 1 base; bases with no gene match: 10. The CDR3 has 17 residues.

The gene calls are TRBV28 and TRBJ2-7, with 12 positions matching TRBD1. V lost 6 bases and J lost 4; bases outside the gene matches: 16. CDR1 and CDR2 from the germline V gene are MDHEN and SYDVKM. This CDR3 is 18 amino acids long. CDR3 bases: TGTGCCAGCAGCCAAAGGGTATACCGGGACAGGGGGCTGTACGAGCAGTACTTC. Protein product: CASSQRVYRDRGLYEQYF.